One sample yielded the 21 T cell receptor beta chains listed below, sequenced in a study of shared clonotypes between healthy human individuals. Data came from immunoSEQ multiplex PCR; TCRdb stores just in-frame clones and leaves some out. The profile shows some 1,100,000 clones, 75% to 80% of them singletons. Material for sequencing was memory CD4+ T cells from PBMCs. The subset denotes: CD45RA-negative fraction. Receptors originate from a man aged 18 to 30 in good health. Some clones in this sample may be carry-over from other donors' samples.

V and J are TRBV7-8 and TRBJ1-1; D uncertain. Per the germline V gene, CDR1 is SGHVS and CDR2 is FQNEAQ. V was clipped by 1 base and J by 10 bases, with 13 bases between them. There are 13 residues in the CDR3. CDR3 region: CASSLVSRTGAFF. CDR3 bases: TGTGCCAGCAGCTTAGTATCCAGGACGGGAGCTTTCTTT.

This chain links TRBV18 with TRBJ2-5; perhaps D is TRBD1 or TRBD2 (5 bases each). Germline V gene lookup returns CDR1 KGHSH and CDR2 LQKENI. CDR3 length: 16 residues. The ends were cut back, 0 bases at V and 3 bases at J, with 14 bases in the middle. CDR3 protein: CASSPPKIRGKETQYF. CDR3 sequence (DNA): TGTGCCAGCTCACCACCTAAAATCCGGGGCAAAGAGACCCAGTACTTC.

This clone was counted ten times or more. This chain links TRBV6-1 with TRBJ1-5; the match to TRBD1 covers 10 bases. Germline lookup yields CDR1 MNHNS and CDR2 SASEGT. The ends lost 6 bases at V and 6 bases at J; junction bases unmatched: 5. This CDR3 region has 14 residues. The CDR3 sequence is CASRGTGAGQPQHF. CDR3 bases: TGTGCCAGCAGAGGGACAGGGGCGGGTCAGCCCCAGCATTTT.

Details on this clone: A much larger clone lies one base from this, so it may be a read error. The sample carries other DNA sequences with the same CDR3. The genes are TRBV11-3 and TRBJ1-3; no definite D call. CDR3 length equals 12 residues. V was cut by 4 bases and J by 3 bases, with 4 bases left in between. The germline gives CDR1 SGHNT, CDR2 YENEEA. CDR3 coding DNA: TGTGCCAGCAGCTCAGGTGGAAACACCATATATTTT. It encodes CASSSGGNTIYF.

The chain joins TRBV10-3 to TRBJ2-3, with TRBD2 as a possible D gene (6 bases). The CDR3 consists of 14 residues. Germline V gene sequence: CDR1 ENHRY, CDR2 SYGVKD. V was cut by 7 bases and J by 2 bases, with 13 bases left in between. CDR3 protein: CAIKLAQPTDTQYF. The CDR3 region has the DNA TGTGCCATCAAACTAGCTCAACCCACAGATACGCAGTATTTT.

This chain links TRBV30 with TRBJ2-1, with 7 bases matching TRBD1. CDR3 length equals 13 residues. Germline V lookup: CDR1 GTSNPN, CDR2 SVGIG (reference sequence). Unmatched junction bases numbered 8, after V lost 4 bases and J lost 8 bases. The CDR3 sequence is CAWKRQGLDEQFF. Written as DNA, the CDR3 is TGTGCCTGGAAACGACAGGGTCTGGATGAGCAGTTCTTC. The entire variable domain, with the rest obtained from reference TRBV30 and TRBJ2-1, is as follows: SQTIHQWPATLVQPVGSPLSLECTVEGTSNPNLYWYRQAAGRGLQLLFYSVGIGQISSEVPQNLSASRPQDRQFILSSKKLLLSDSGFYLCAWKRQGLDEQFFGPGTRLTVL.

CDR3 region: CASSDPGGRKPGYTF. In nucleotides, the CDR3 is TGTGCCAGCAGTGATCCAGGGGGCCGGAAGCCTGGCTACACCTTC. V is TRBV6-1 and J is TRBJ1-2; 8 bases agree with TRBD1. The ends lost 3 bases at V and 7 bases at J; junction bases unmatched: 10. Per germline, CDR1 MNHNS and CDR2 SASEGT. The CDR3 extends over 15 amino acids.

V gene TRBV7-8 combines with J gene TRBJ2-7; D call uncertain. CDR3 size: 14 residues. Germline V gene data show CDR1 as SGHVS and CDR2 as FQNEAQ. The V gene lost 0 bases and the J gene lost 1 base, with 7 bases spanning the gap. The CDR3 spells CASSLAESSYEQYF. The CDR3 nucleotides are TGTGCCAGCAGCTTAGCTGAAAGTTCCTACGAGCAGTACTTC.

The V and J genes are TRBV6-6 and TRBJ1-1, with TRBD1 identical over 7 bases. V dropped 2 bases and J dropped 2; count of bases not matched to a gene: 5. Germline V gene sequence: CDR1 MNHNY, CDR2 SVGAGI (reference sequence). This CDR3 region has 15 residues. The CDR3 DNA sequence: TGTGCCAGCAGTTACGCAGGGGGGACAAACACTGAAGCTTTCTTT. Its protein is CASSYAGGTNTEAFF.

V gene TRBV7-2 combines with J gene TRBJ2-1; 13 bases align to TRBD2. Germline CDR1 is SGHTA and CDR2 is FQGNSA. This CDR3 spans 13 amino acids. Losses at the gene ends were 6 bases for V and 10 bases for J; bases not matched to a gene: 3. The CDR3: CASRRLAGGEQFF. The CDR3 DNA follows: TGTGCCAGCAGGCGACTAGCGGGGGGAGAGCAGTTCTTC.

This CDR3 is CSVGLEGGTVETQYF. The CDR3 DNA is TGCAGCGTTGGTCTCGAGGGAGGGACGGTTGAGACCCAGTACTTC. The chain links TRBV29-1 to TRBJ2-5; 7 nucleotides match TRBD2. Per germline, CDR1 SQVTM and CDR2 ANQGSEA. The CDR3 sequence is 15 residues long. Germline trimming cut 4 bases from V and 5 bases from J; bases unmatched to any gene: 13.

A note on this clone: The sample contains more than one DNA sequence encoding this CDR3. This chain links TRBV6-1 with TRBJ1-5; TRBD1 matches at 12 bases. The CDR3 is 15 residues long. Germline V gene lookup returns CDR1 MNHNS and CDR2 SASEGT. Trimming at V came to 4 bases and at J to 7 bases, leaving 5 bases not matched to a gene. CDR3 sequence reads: CASSGGTGGPQPQHF. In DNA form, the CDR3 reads TGTGCCAGCAGTGGCGGGACAGGGGGCCCCCAGCCCCAGCATTTT.

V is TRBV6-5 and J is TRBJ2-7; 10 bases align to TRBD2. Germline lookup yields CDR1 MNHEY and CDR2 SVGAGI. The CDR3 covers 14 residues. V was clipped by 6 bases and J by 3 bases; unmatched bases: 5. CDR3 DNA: TGTGCCAGCAGCAAGCGGGAGGGCCTCTACGAGCAGTACTTC. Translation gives CASSKREGLYEQYF.

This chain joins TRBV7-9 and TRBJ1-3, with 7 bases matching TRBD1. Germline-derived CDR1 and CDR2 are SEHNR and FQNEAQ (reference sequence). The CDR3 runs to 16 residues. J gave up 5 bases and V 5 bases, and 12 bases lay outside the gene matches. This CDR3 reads CASSPTAGTERNTIYF. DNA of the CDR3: TGTGCCAGCAGCCCCACCGCCGGGACAGAAAGAAACACCATATATTTT.

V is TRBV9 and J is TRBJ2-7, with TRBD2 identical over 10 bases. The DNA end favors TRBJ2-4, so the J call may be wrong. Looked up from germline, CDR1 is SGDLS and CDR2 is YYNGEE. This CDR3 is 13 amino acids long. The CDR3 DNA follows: TGTGCCAGCAGCGCACGACTAGCGGGCATTCAGTACTTC. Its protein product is CASSARLAGIQYF.

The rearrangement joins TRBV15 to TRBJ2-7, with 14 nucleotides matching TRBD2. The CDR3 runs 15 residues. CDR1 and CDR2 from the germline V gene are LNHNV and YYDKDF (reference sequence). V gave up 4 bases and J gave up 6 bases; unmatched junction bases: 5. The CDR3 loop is CATSTGLAGVREQYF. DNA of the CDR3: TGTGCCACCAGCACGGGACTAGCGGGAGTACGCGAGCAGTACTTC.

The CDR3 reads CASSMTWGENTGELFF. The CDR3 DNA is TGTGCCAGTAGTATGACCTGGGGGGAGAACACCGGGGAGCTGTTTTTT. The rearrangement links TRBV19 to TRBJ2-2; tentative D call: TRBD2 (6 bases). This CDR3 has 16 amino acids. Trimming cost V 3 bases and J 1 base, with 12 bases left between them. Germline V lookup: CDR1 LNHDA, CDR2 SQIVND (reference sequence).

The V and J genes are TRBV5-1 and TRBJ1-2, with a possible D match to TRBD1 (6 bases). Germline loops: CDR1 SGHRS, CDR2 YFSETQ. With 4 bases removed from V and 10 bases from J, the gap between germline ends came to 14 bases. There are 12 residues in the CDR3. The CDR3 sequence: CASSPEDSNYTF. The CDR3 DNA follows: TGCGCCAGCAGCCCGGAGGACAGCAACTACACCTTC.

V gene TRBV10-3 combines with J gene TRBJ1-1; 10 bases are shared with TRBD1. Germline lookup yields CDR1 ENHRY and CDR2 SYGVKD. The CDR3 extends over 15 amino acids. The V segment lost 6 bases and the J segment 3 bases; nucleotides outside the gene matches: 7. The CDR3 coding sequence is TGTGCCATCAGAAGACAGGGGGCGCGGGACACTGAAGCTTTCTTT. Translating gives CAIRRQGARDTEAFF.

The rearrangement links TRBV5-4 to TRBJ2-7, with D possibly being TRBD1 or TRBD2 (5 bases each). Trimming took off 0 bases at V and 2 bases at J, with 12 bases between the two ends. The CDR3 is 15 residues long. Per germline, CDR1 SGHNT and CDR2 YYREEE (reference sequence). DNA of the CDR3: TGTGCCAGCAGCTTGGAGCGAGGGGCTCCCTACGAGCAGTACTTC. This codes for CASSLERGAPYEQYF.

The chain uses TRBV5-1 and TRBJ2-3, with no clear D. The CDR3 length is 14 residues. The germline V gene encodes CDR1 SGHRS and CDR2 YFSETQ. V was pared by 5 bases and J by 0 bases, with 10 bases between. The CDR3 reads CASRNPRSTDTQYF. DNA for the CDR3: TGCGCCAGCAGAAACCCACGGAGCACAGATACGCAGTATTTT.